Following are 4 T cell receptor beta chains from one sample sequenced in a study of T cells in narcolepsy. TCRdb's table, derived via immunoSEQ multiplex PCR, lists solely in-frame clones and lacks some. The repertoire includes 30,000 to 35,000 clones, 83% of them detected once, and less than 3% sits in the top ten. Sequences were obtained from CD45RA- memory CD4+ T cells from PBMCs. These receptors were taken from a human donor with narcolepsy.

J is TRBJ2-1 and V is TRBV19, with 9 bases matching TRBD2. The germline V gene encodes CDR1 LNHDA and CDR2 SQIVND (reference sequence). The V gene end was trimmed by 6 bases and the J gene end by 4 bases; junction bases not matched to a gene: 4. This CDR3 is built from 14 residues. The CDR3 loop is CASRVRGGYNEQFF. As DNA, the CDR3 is TGTGCCAGTAGGGTGCGGGGGGGATACAATGAGCAGTTCTTC.

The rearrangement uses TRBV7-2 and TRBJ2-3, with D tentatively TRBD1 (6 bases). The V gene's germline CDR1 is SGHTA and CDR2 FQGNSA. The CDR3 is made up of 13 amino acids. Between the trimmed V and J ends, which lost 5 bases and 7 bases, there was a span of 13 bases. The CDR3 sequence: CASSPRQDYTQYF. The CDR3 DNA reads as TGTGCCAGCAGCCCTAGACAGGATTATACGCAGTATTTT.

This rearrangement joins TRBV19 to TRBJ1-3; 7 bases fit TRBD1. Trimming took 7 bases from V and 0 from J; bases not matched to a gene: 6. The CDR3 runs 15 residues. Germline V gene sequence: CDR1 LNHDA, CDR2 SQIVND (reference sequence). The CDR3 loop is CASTTRQGSGNTIYF. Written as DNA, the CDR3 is TGTGCCAGTACCACCAGACAGGGCTCTGGAAACACCATATATTTT.

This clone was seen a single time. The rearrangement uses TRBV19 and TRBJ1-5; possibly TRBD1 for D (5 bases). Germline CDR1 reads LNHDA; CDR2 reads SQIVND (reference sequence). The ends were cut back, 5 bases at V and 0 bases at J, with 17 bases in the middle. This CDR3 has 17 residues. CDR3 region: CASSRGAGSYSNQPQHF. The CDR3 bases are TGTGCCAGTAGTCGCGGGGCAGGATCCTATAGCAATCAGCCCCAGCATTTT. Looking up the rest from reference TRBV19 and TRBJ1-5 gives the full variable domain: DGGITQSPKYLFRKEGQNVTLSCEQNLNHDAMYWYRQDPGQGLRLIYYSQIVNDFQKGDIAEGYSVSREKKESFPLTVTSAQKNPTAFYLCASSRGAGSYSNQPQHFGDGTRLSIL.